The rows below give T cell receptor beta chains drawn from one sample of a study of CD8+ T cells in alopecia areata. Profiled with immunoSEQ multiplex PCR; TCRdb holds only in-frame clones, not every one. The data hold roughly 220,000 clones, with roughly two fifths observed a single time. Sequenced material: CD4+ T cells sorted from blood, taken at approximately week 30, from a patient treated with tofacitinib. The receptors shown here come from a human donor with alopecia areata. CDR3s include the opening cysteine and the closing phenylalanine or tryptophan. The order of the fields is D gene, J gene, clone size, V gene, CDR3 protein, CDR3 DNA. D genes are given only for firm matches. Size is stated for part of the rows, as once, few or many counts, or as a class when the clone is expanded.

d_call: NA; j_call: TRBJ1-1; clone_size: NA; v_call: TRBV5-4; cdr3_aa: CASSLDMVNTEAFF; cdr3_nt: TGTGCCAGCAGCTTGGATATGGTGAACACTGAAGCTTTCTTT
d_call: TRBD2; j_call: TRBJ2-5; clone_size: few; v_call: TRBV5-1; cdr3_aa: CASSWGGATVRETQYF; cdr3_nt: TGCGCCAGCAGCTGGGGAGGGGCTACCGTTCGAGAGACCCAGTACTTC
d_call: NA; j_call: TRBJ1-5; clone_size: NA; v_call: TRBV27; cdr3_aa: CASSLMGKSNQPQHF; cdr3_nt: TGTGCCAGCAGTTTGATGGGGAAAAGCAATCAGCCCCAGCATTTT
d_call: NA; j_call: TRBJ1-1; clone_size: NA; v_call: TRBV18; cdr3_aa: CASSTQGGTEAFF; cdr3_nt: TGTGCCAGCTCAACACAGGGAGGCACTGAAGCTTTCTTT
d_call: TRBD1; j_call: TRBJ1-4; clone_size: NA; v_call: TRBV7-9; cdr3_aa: CASSFNRGPNEKLFF; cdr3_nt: TGTGCCAGCAGCTTCAACAGGGGGCCTAATGAAAAACTGTTTTTT
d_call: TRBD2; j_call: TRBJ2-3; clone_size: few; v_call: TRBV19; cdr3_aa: CASSRALAGGTDTQYF; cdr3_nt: TGTGCCAGTAGTAGGGCCCTAGCGGGAGGCACAGATACGCAGTATTTT
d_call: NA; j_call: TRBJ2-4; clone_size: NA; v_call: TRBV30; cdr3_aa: CASTQGIAKNIQYF; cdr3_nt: TGTGCCAGTACCCAGGGGATCGCCAAAAACATTCAGTACTTC
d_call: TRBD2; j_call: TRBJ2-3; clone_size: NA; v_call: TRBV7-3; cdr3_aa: CASSLSGLAGVTDTQYF; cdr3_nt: TGTGCCAGCAGCTTATCCGGACTAGCGGGGGTCACAGATACGCAGTATTTT
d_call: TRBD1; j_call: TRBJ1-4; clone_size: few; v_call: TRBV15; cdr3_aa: CATRDRVREKLFF; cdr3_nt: TGTGCCACCCGGGACAGGGTTCGGGAAAAACTGTTTTTT
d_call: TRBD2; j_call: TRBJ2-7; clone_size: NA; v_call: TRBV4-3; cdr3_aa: CASSQTQPSGTVTYEQYF; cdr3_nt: TGCGCCAGCAGCCAGACCCAGCCTAGCGGGACGGTTACCTACGAGCAGTACTTC
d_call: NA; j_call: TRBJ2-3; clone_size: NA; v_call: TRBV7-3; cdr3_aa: CASSLGVASTDTQYF; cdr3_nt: TGTGCCAGCAGCTTAGGAGTGGCTAGCACAGATACGCAGTATTTT
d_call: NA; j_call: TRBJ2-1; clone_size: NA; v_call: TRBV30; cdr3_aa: CASDHALGVDNEQFF; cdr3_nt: TGTGCCTCGGACCACGCCCTGGGGGTTGACAATGAGCAGTTCTTC
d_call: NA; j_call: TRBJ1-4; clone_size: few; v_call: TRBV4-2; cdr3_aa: CASSQPFRGRDGKLFF; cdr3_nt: TGTGCCAGCAGCCAACCTTTCAGGGGACGTGATGGAAAACTGTTTTTT
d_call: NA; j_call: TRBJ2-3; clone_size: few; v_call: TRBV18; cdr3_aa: CASSPYGTGPSSTDTQYF; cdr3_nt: TGTGCCAGCTCACCTTACGGGACGGGACCTTCTAGCACAGATACGCAGTATTTT
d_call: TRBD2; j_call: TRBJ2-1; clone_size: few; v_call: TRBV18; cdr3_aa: CASSPPIAGEYNEQFF; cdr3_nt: TGTGCCAGCTCACCACCGATAGCGGGGGAATACAATGAGCAGTTCTTC
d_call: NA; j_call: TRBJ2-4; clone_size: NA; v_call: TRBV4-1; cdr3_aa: CASSQGRSGGSKNIQYF; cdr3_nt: TGCGCCAGCAGCCAAGGCCGGTCTGGAGGGTCCAAAAACATTCAGTACTTC
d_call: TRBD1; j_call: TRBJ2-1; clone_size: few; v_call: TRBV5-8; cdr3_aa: CASGRTGGDEQFF; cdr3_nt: TGTGCCAGCGGTAGGACAGGGGGCGATGAGCAGTTCTTC
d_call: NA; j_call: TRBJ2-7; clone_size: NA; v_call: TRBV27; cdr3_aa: CASSSRVGEQYF; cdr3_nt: TGTGCCAGCAGCTCTAGGGTAGGGGAGCAGTACTTC
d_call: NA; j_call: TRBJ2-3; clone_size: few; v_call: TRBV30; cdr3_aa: CAWSVPRDTQYF; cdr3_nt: TGTGCCTGGAGTGTACCGCGGGATACGCAGTATTTT
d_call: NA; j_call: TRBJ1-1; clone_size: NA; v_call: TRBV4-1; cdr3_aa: CASSQVTGRRTHAFF; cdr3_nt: TGCGCCAGCAGCCAAGTAACAGGCCGTAGAACTCATGCGTTCTTT
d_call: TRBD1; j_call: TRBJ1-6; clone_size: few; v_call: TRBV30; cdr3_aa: CAWSEQGVSPLHF; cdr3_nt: TGTGCCTGGAGCGAACAGGGGGTTTCACCCCTCCACTTT
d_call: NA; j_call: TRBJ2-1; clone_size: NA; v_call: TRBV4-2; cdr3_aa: CASSKGGDDNEQFF; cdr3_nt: TGTGCCAGCAGCAAAGGTGGTGACGACAATGAGCAGTTCTTC
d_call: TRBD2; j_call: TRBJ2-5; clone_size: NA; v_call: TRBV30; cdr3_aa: CAWETSGNETQYF; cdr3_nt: TGTGCCTGGGAGACTAGCGGGAACGAGACCCAGTACTTC
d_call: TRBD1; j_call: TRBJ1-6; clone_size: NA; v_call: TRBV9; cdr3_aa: CASSVQGAGSPLHF; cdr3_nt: TGTGCCAGCAGCGTACAGGGGGCCGGTTCACCCCTCCACTTT
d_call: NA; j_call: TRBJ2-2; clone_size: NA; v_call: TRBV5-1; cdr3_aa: CASSLDRNTGELFF; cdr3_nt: TGCGCCAGCAGCTTGGACAGGAACACCGGGGAGCTGTTTTTT
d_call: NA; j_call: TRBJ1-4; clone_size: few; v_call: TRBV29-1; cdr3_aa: CSVGEEKLFF; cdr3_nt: TGCAGCGTTGGAGAGGAAAAACTGTTTTTT
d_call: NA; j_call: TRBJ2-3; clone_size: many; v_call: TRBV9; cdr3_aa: CASSVDPSPPTDTQYF; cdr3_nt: TGTGCCAGCAGCGTAGACCCATCCCCTCCCACAGATACGCAGTATTTT
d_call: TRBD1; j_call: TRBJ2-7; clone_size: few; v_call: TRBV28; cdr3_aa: CASGGGTGGLYEQYF; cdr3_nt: TGTGCCAGCGGTGGGGGGACAGGGGGCTTGTACGAGCAGTACTTC